The clone carrying this T cell receptor (beta chain) was observed at least ten times. Its cognate antigen is unknown. Patients having uncontrolled infection, another autoimmune disease, pregnancy or lactation were not included. Diagnoses were made from clinical symptoms, serum measures (thyroxine and TRAb), thyroid ultrasound and orbital computed tomography. The data stem from a study of T cells in Graves' hyperthyroidism and ophthalmopathy. CDR3 length: 17 residues. Germline CDR1 and CDR2: MDHEN and SYDVKM. Losses at the gene ends were 3 bases for V and 1 base for J; bases not matched to a gene: 6. TCR beta CDR3 regions were amplified from RNA. When the TCR CDR3 underwent first-round RT-PCR, the HTBI primer set was used. Each CDR3 protein gets one entry after TCRdb re-called the multiplex PCR reads with MiXCR. This sample yields roughly 380,000 distinct CDR3 sequences, of which roughly 13% are seen a single time; approximately 10% belongs to the top ten.

Study-wide points: Most thyroid clonotypes that were expanded above 0.001 also turned up in blood.

The source of this sequence is a woman aged 60 to 75 with Graves' hyperthyroidism. The gene calls are TRBV28 and TRBJ1-5, with TRBD1 matching over 10 bases. The specimen was blood. The CDR3 bases are TGTGCCAGCAGTTTGATGGACAGGGGGTTAAGCAATCAGCCCCAGCATTTT. It is translated as CASSLMDRGLSNQPQHF.